This is a list of T cell receptor beta chains from one sample in a study of blood T cell repertoires in COVID-19. This table comes from immunoSEQ multiplex PCR, and its TCRdb copy is limited to in-frame clones, with some not included. Here the sample spans about 79,000 clones, roughly 91% being singletons. Sequenced: peripheral blood. The receptor source for this set is a man between 65 and 79 years old with active or convalescent COVID-19. The CDR3 runs from the conserved cysteine through the conserved F or W. Fields, in order: J gene, V gene, clone size, D gene, CDR3 DNA, CDR3 protein. The D gene is left open where the match is weak. Size values are once, few and many counts, or a class for expanded clones, and some rows have none.

>TRBJ1-1|TRBV2|NA|TRBD1
TGTGCCAGCAGTCCGGACAGGCAGACTGAAGCTTTCTTT
CASSPDRQTEAFF
>TRBJ1-1|TRBV7-2|NA|NA
TGTGCCAGCAGCTCTATGCCCTTGAACACTGAAGCTTTCTTT
CASSSMPLNTEAFF
>TRBJ1-6|TRBV30|few|TRBD1
TGTGCCTGGAGTTGGGACAGGGAAAATTCACCCCTCCACTTT
CAWSWDRENSPLHF
>TRBJ2-2|TRBV4-1|NA|TRBD2
TGCGCCAGCAGCCAAGAGGGACTAGCGGGAGGGTTCGCCGGGGAGCTGTTTTTT
CASSQEGLAGGFAGELFF
>TRBJ2-5|TRBV5-1|NA|NA
TGCGCCAGCAGGGGTCGGGGATTAGGGGAGACCCAGTACTTC
CASRGRGLGETQYF
>TRBJ1-5|TRBV5-1|NA|NA
TGCGCCAGCAGCCCCGGACAGAGTAATCAGCCCCAGCATTTT
CASSPGQSNQPQHF
>TRBJ1-3|TRBV10-3|once|NA
TGTGCCATCAAAGACAGTAAGGGGGGAAACACCATATATTTT
CAIKDSKGGNTIYF
>TRBJ1-3|TRBV19|once|NA
TGTGCCAGTAGTATGTGGCAGGGTGCCGGAAACACCATATATTTT
CASSMWQGAGNTIYF
>TRBJ2-1|TRBV28|NA|TRBD2
TGTGCCAGCAGTTTGGGAATGACTAGCGGGTTTCAAGATGAGCAGTTCTTC
CASSLGMTSGFQDEQFF
>TRBJ1-4|TRBV3-1/TRBV3-2|NA|TRBD1
TGTGCCAGCAGCCAGAGGGACAGGGGACGGACTAATGAAAAACTGTTTTTT
CASSQRDRGRTNEKLFF
>TRBJ1-4|TRBV9|NA|TRBD1
TGTGCCAGCAGCGTAGGTGGGACAGGGGTTAAAAAACTGTTTTTT
CASSVGGTGVKKLFF
>TRBJ1-2|TRBV24-1|NA|NA
TGTGCCACCTCGTGGGGGGGCGCCGACTATGGCTACACCTTC
CATSWGGADYGYTF
>TRBJ2-3|TRBV3-1/TRBV3-2|NA|TRBD1
TGTGCCAGCAGCTGGGGACAGGGCTCGCAGTATTTT
CASSWGQGSQYF
>TRBJ1-3|TRBV9|once|TRBD1
TGTGCCAGCAGCGTAGGACAGGGATCGGGAAACACCATATATTTT
CASSVGQGSGNTIYF
>TRBJ2-7|TRBV5-4|once|TRBD2
TGTGCCAGCTCACATGTTAGGACTAGCGGTACCTACGAGCAGTACTTC
CASSHVRTSGTYEQYF
>TRBJ1-1|TRBV28|NA|NA
TGTGCCAGCAGTTTCGGAGGGCTAGCTTTCTTT
CASSFGGLAFF
>TRBJ2-7|TRBV28|NA|TRBD1
TGTGCCAGCAGTTCGCCAGGGACAGGGTTAGACGAGCAGTACTTC
CASSSPGTGLDEQYF
>TRBJ1-4|TRBV19|NA|TRBD1
TGTGCCACCAATACCGCGTGGGCAGGGGGCGAAAAACTGTTTTTT
CATNTAWAGGEKLFF
>TRBJ2-1|TRBV7-3|NA|NA
TGTGCCAGCAGCTTAGACGCGGGAACCGGATACAATGAGCAGTTCTTC
CASSLDAGTGYNEQFF
>TRBJ1-2|TRBV6-5|NA|NA
TGTGCCAGCAGTTCGGTGAGACAGAGCTACACCTTC
CASSSVRQSYTF
>TRBJ1-1|TRBV5-1|NA|TRBD1
TGCGCCAGCAGCCGACAGGGATTCGGGACTGAAGCTTTCTTT
CASSRQGFGTEAFF
>TRBJ1-5|TRBV24-1|NA|TRBD1
TGTGCCACCAGTGATTGGGACAGCGGAGACAATCAGCCCCAGCATTTT
CATSDWDSGDNQPQHF